Listed below are T cell receptor beta chains from one sample, sequenced in a study of neurological immune-mediated disorders. MiXCR was run by TCRdb on the 5' RACE reads, yielding one entry per CDR3 protein. The repertoire consists of tens of thousands of distinct CDR3 sequences, with 5.5% to 6.5% occurring once and the leading ten covering roughly 7.3%. Sequenced sample: PBMCs. These receptors were obtained from a woman aged 60-75 years with multiple sclerosis. The CDR3 runs from the conserved cysteine through the conserved F or W. D genes are given only for firm matches. The size field is filled for only some rows; it gives once, few, many or a size class.

-,many,15,TRBV7-9,TRBJ1-1,CASSDVQRGNTEAFF,TGTGCCAGCAGCGATGTCCAGCGAGGGAACACTGAAGCTTTCTTT
-,many,13,TRBV6-4,TRBJ2-1,CASSQDGANEQFF,TGTGCCAGCAGTCAGGACGGGGCTAATGAGCAGTTCTTC
-,many,15,TRBV15,TRBJ1-1,CATSRDGKGGTEAFF,TGTGCCACCAGCAGAGATGGGAAGGGTGGCACTGAAGCTTTCTTT
-,many,13,TRBV7-9,TRBJ1-5,CASSRDPDQPQHF,TGTGCCAGCAGCCGCGACCCTGATCAGCCCCAGCATTTT
-,many,12,TRBV3-1,TRBJ1-2,CASSQVGGGYTF,TGTGCCAGCAGCCAAGTCGGCGGAGGCTACACCTTC
TRBD2,many,15,TRBV12-3/TRBV12-4,TRBJ2-5,CASSSPGLARKTQYF,TGTGCCAGCAGTTCGCCCGGACTAGCGAGGAAGACCCAGTACTTC
TRBD1,many,14,TRBV20-1,TRBJ1-2,CSASLRTGGSGYTF,TGCAGTGCTTCCCTCCGGACAGGGGGCAGTGGCTACACCTTC
TRBD2,many,17,TRBV7-6,TRBJ2-5,CASSQTSGHYQQETQYF,TGTGCCAGCAGCCAAACTAGCGGGCACTACCAACAAGAGACCCAGTACTTC
TRBD1,many,14,TRBV6-1,TRBJ2-5,CASSRQGFQETQYF,TGTGCCAGCAGTCGACAGGGGTTCCAAGAGACCCAGTACTTC
-,many,13,TRBV12-3/TRBV12-4,TRBJ2-5,CASRRTVGETQYF,TGTGCCAGCAGGAGGACAGTTGGAGAGACCCAGTACTTC
-,-,15,TRBV12-3/TRBV12-4,TRBJ2-2,CATRGVGGNTGELFF,TGTGCCACTCGGGGAGTGGGGGGGAACACCGGGGAGCTGTTTTTT
TRBD2,many,17,TRBV7-2,TRBJ2-2,CASSYYGTSGNTGELFF,TGTGCCAGCAGCTACTACGGGACTAGCGGAAACACCGGGGAGCTGTTTTTT
TRBD2,many,16,TRBV2,TRBJ2-3,CASSDRTSGGTDTQYF,TGTGCCAGCAGTGACCGGACTAGCGGGGGCACAGATACGCAGTATTTT
TRBD1,many,16,TRBV20-1,TRBJ1-2,CSAPHPGQGSNYGYTF,TGCAGTGCTCCCCACCCGGGACAGGGGTCTAACTATGGCTACACCTTC
-,many,13,TRBV20-1,TRBJ2-3,CSARDGFLDTQYF,TGCAGTGCTAGAGATGGCTTCCTAGATACGCAGTATTTT
-,-,13,TRBV5-1,TRBJ1-5,CASSLGKDQPQHF,TGCGCCAGCAGTCTAGGGAAGGATCAGCCCCAGCATTTT
TRBD1,many,14,TRBV7-8,TRBJ2-1,CASSRQGAVNEQFF,TGTGCCAGCAGCCGACAGGGGGCCGTCAATGAGCAGTTCTTC
-,many,19,TRBV6-5,TRBJ1-5,CASSYPGSGEIYSNQPQHF,TGTGCCAGCAGTTACCCGGGGTCAGGGGAAATTTATAGCAATCAGCCCCAGCATTTT
TRBD2,-,15,TRBV7-9,TRBJ2-5,CANPPGLAGIETQYF,TGTGCCAACCCGCCGGGACTAGCAGGGATAGAGACCCAGTACTTC
TRBD1,many,16,TRBV7-9,TRBJ2-7,CASSTYRDRGIYEQYF,TGTGCCAGCAGCACCTACCGGGACAGGGGCATCTACGAGCAGTACTTC
-,many,13,TRBV5-5,TRBJ1-4,CASRWTVNEKLFF,TGTGCCAGCAGGTGGACAGTGAATGAAAAACTGTTTTTT
TRBD1,many,14,TRBV20-1,TRBJ2-3,CSADGQGVTDTQYF,TGCAGTGCCGATGGACAGGGTGTAACAGATACGCAGTATTTT
TRBD1,many,13,TRBV15,TRBJ2-2,CATGQGITGELFF,TGTGCCACTGGACAGGGAATTACCGGGGAGCTGTTTTTT
TRBD1,many,17,TRBV15,TRBJ2-1,CATRGTPGTGVYNEQFF,TGTGCCACCCGAGGAACCCCGGGGACAGGGGTTTACAATGAGCAGTTCTTC
TRBD1,many,14,TRBV6-5,TRBJ1-1,CASIQDREGTEAFF,TGTGCCAGCATCCAGGACAGGGAAGGGACTGAAGCTTTCTTT
TRBD1,many,15,TRBV6-4,TRBJ1-6,CASSTETGTNSPLHF,TGTGCCAGCAGTACCGAGACAGGGACCAATTCACCCCTCCACTTT
-,many,15,TRBV5-1,TRBJ1-1,CASSLAPGGGTEAFF,TGCGCCAGCAGCTTGGCCCCTGGGGGGGGCACTGAAGCTTTCTTT
-,many,15,TRBV12-3/TRBV12-4,TRBJ1-1,CASSPLAGANTEAFF,TGTGCCAGCAGCCCCCTCGCAGGGGCGAACACTGAAGCTTTCTTT
TRBD2,few,15,TRBV5-5,TRBJ2-5,CASSEGLGGSGTQYF,TGTGCCAGCAGCGAGGGACTAGGGGGTAGCGGGACCCAGTACTTC
-,many,14,TRBV6-1,TRBJ1-4,CASVLGRSSEKLFF,TGTGCCAGCGTCCTTGGCAGGTCGTCCGAAAAACTGTTTTTT
-,-,15,TRBV14,TRBJ2-1,CASSPWGSGYNEQFF,TGTGCCAGCAGCCCCTGGGGGTCCGGGTACAATGAGCAGTTCTTC
TRBD1,few,12,TRBV15,TRBJ1-5,CATSQGDQPQHF,TGTGCCACAAGTCAGGGGGATCAGCCCCAGCATTTT
TRBD1,-,13,TRBV6-2/TRBV6-3,TRBJ1-1,CASRRQGAEGAFF,TGTGCCAGCAGAAGACAGGGGGCCGAGGGAGCTTTCTTT
-,many,15,TRBV5-1,TRBJ2-3,CASSQLSSSTDTQYF,TGCGCCAGCAGCCAACTTTCTTCTAGCACAGATACGCAGTATTTT
-,many,16,TRBV9,TRBJ1-6,CASSVAGAEGNSPLHF,TGTGCCAGCAGCGTAGCCGGGGCCGAAGGTAACTCACCCCTCCACTTT
-,many,10,TRBV20-1,TRBJ2-5,CSAVHETQYF,TGCAGTGCTGTGCACGAGACCCAGTACTTC
TRBD1,many,14,TRBV18,TRBJ1-1,CASSRQGEGTEAFF,TGTGCCAGCTCACGACAGGGGGAAGGGACTGAAGCTTTCTTT
-,many,19,TRBV4-1,TRBJ2-6,CASSQVLGLPSSGANVLTF,TGCGCCAGCAGCCAAGTCCTAGGACTCCCGAGCTCTGGGGCCAACGTCCTGACTTTC
TRBD1,many,14,TRBV12-3/TRBV12-4,TRBJ1-1,CASSLGQSNTEAFF,TGTGCCAGCAGTCTGGGACAGTCGAACACTGAAGCTTTCTTT
-,medium-sized,14,TRBV5-1,TRBJ1-6,CASSLMPSNSPLHF,TGCGCCAGCAGCTTAATGCCGAGTAATTCACCCCTCCACTTT
-,many,16,TRBV10-3,TRBJ2-3,CAINPGAGSPTDTQYF,TGTGCCATCAACCCGGGGGCAGGGTCACCCACAGATACGCAGTATTTT
-,many,13,TRBV18,TRBJ2-3,CASSPPGKDTQYF,TGTGCCAGCTCACCACCCGGCAAAGATACGCAGTATTTT
-,few,15,TRBV5-1,TRBJ2-4,CASSLGDFVGNIQYF,TGCGCCAGCAGCTTGGGGGACTTCGTTGGAAACATTCAGTACTTC
-,many,13,TRBV20-1,TRBJ2-3,CSARYQGVDTQYF,TGCAGTGCTAGGTACCAGGGTGTAGATACGCAGTATTTT
TRBD2,many,18,TRBV20-1,TRBJ2-2,CSAITGLAGGRNTGELFF,TGCAGTGCTATTACGGGACTAGCGGGGGGACGCAACACCGGGGAGCTGTTTTTT
-,many,13,TRBV12-3/TRBV12-4,TRBJ1-2,CASSLPPNYGYTF,TGTGCCAGCAGTTTACCACCTAACTATGGCTACACCTTC
-,many,14,TRBV5-6,TRBJ1-6,CASSLGRNNSPLHF,TGTGCCAGCAGCTTGGGCAGAAATAATTCACCCCTCCACTTT
-,many,15,TRBV3-1,TRBJ1-2,CASSLSRQGRAGYTF,TGTGCCAGCAGCCTAAGTCGTCAGGGGCGGGCTGGCTACACCTTC
-,many,12,TRBV19,TRBJ1-5,CASRHNNQPQHF,TGTGCCAGTAGGCATAACAATCAGCCCCAGCATTTT
TRBD2,many,16,TRBV5-1,TRBJ2-2,CASSLSRTSGVGELFF,TGCGCCAGCAGCTTGTCCCGGACTAGCGGGGTGGGGGAGCTGTTTTTT